The sequence of this T cell receptor beta chain was determined in a study of CD8 T cells in ankylosing spondylitis (dated by TCRdb to 2017 to 2019). Some background on the complete study: The study profiled T cell receptor beta repertoires in healthy donors and ankylosing spondylitis patients to find disease-linked TCR variants. The whole study cohort included some 100 healthy donors and about two dozen ankylosing spondylitis patients. Peripheral blood was sampled, and synovial fluid was additionally collected from ankylosing spondylitis patients. Overall results and qualifications from the work: According to the report, matched synovial fluid samples from ankylosing spondylitis patients were significantly enriched for the disease-linked clones. Blood from ankylosing spondylitis patients appeared to be characterized by a TCR beta motif made up of about 8 highly homologous amino acid variants. In peripheral blood, the disease-linked clones were found at relatively low frequencies and had a CD8+ phenotype. Some motif variants had previously been reported in the synovial fluid and blood of reactive arthritis patients, which suggests shared mechanisms of disease initiation.

This clonotype was seen a few times. Its antigen is unknown. Base-call qualities are not available, and no considerably larger clone is one nucleotide away. TCRdb names Illumina HiSeq 2500 as the instrument used. Quantitative 5'-RACE with molecular barcodes was the method used to prepare the TCR beta libraries. From the authors' description of their analysis: A new computational method based on a probabilistic model of VDJ rearrangement was used to identify disease-linked TCR variants. Starting from the raw public reads, TCRdb applied fastp trimming at Q25, assembled clones with MiXCR and retained in-frame beta chains. Each record represents a unique CDR3 protein, reported with the most common genes and DNA among its rows. TCRdb's processing, not the authors', yielded these V and J calls. Here the sample has 340,000 or so distinct CDR3 sequences; roughly 14% occur a single time. Clones ranked in the top ten supply around 0.99% of the sample.

From the cysteine through the phenylalanine, the CDR3 covers 14 amino acids. Just the 42-base CDR3 DNA is kept, in frame starting at base 1. From a lookup of the germline V gene, CDR1 and CDR2 are SGHRS and YFSETQ. V loses 4 bases of germline sequence and J loses 0 bases, and the interval between the two ends is 10 bases. This sequence originates from a male donor with ankylosing spondylitis or in good health (not recorded which). The rearrangement joined TRBV5-1 to TRBJ1-1, and perhaps TRBD1 as D gene, on 5 matching bases. The sequencing sample was made of blood, either unsorted or a sorted T cell fraction (not recorded which). The DNA is as follows: TGCGCCAGCAGCCCGAAGACAGTGAACACTGAAGCTTTCTTT. It codes for CASSPKTVNTEAFF.